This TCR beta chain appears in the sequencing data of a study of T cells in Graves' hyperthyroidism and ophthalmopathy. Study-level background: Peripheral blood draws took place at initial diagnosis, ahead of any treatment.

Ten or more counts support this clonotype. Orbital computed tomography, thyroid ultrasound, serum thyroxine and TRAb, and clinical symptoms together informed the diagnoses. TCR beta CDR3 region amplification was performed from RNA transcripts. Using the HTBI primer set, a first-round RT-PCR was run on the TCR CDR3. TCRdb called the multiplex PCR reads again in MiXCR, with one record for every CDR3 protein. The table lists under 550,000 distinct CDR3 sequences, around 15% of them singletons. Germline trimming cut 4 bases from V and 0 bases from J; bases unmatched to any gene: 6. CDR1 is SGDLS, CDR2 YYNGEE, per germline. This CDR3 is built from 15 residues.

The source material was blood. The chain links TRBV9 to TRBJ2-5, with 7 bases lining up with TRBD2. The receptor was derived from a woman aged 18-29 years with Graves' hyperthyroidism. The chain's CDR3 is CASSPAGLYQETQYF. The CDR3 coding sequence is TGTGCCAGCAGCCCAGCGGGACTGTACCAAGAGACCCAGTACTTC.